This entry lists 3 T cell receptor beta chains sequenced from one sample in a study of T cell responses to AZD1222 COVID-19 vaccine. Clones were sequenced by immunoSEQ multiplex PCR, and TCRdb holds only the in-frame ones, with some missing. Of 90,000 to 110,000 clones detected, around nine tenths appear once; the ten largest clones hold under 20%. This sample comprised peripheral blood, obtained on day 0 of AZD1222 vaccination. The receptors shown here come from an adult in good health.

This chain uses TRBV9 with TRBJ1-3; the D gene is possibly TRBD1 (5 bases). Germline V gene sequence: CDR1 SGDLS, CDR2 YYNGEE. Trimming took off 3 bases at V and 4 bases at J, with 11 bases between the two ends. The CDR3 sequence is 14 residues long. Written as DNA, the CDR3 is TGTGCCAGCAGCGAGGAGGGGTGGGGAAACACCATATATTTT. This encodes CASSEEGWGNTIYF. The full variable domain, rest sourced from reference TRBV9 and TRBJ1-3, is DSGVTQTPKHLITATGQRVTLRCSPRSGDLSVYWYQQSLDQGLQFLIQYYNGEERAKGNILERFSAQQFPDLHSELNLSSLELGDSALYFCASSEEGWGNTIYFGEGSWLTVV.

V usage is TRBV5-6 and J usage is TRBJ2-7; D is perhaps TRBD2 (5 bases). CDR1 and CDR2 from the germline V gene are SGHDT and YYEEEE. V lost 2 bases, J lost 6 bases, and 12 bases lay in between. CDR3 length equals 13 residues. The CDR3 is CASSFVSGFEQYF. The CDR3 bases are TGTGCCAGCAGCTTTGTGTCGGGGTTCGAGCAGTACTTC.

The chain has TRBV7-8 and TRBJ1-4; D might be TRBD1 (5 bases). V was pared by 1 base and J by 3 bases, with 9 bases between. Germline V gene data show CDR1 as SGHVS and CDR2 as FQNEAQ. The CDR3 sequence is 15 residues long. CDR3 DNA sequence: TGTGCCAGCAGCTTAGGCAGGGTGCCTAATGAAAAACTGTTTTTT. This codes for CASSLGRVPNEKLFF.